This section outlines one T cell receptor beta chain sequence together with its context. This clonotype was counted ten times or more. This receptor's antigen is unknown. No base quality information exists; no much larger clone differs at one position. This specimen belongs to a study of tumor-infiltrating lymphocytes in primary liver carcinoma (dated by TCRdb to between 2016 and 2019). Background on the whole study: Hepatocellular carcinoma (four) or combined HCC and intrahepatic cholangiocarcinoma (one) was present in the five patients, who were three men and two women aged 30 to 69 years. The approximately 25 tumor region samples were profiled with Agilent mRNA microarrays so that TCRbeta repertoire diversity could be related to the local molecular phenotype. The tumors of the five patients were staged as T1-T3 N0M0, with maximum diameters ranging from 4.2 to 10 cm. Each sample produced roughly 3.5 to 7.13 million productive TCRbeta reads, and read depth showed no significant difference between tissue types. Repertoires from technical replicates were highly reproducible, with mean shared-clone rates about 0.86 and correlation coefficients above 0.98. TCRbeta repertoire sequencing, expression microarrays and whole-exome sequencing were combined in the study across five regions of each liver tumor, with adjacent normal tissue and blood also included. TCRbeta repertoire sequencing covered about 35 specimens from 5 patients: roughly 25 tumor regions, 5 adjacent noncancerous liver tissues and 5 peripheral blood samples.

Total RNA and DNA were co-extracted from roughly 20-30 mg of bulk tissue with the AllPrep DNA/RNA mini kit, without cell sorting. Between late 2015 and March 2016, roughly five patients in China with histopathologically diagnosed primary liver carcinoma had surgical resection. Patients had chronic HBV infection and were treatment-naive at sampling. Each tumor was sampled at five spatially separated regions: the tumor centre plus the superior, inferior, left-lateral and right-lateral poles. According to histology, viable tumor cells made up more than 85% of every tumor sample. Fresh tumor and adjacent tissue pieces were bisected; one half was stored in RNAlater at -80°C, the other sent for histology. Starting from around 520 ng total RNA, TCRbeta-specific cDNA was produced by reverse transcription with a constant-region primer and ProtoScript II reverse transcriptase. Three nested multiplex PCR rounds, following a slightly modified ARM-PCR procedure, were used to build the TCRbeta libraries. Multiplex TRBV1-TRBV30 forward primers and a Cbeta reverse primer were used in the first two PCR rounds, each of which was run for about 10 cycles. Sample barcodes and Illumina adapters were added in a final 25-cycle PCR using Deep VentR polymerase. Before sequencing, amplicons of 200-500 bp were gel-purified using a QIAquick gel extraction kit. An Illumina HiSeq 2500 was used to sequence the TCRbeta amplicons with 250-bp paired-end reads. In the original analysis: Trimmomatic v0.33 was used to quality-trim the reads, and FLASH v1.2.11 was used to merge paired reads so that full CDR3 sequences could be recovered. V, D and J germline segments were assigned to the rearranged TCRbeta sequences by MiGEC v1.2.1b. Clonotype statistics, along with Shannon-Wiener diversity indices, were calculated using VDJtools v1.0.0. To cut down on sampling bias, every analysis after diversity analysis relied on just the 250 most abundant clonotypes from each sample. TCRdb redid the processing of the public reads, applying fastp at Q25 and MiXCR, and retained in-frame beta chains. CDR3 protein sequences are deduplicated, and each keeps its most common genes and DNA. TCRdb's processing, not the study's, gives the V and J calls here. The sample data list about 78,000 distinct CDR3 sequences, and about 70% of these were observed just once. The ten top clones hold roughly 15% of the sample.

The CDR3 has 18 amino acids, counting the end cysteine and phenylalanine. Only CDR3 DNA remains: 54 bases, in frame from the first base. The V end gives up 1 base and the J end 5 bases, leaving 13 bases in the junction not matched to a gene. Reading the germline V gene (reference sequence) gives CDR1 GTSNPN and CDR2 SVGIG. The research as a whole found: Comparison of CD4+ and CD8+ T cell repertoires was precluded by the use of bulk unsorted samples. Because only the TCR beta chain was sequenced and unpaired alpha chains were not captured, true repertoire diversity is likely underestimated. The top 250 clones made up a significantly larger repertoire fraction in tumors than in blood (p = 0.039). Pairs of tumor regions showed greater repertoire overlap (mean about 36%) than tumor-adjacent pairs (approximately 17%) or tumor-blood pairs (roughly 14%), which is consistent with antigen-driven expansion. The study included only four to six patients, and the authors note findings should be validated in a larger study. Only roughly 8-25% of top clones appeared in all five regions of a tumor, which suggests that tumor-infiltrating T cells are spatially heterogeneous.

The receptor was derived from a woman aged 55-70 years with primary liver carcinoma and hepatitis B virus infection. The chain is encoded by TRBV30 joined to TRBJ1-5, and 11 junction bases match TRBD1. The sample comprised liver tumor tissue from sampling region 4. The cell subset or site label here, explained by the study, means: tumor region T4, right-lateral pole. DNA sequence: TGTGCCTGGAGTGCCCGATGGGGACAGGGGGTCCGGGATCAGCCCCAGCATTTT. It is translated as CAWSARWGQGVRDQPQHF. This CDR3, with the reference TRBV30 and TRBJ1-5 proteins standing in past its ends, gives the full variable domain SQTIHQWPATLVQPVGSPLSLECTVEGTSNPNLYWYRQAAGRGLQLLFYSVGIGQISSEVPQNLSASRPQDRQFILSSKKLLLSDSGFYLCAWSARWGQGVRDQPQHFGDGTRLSIL.